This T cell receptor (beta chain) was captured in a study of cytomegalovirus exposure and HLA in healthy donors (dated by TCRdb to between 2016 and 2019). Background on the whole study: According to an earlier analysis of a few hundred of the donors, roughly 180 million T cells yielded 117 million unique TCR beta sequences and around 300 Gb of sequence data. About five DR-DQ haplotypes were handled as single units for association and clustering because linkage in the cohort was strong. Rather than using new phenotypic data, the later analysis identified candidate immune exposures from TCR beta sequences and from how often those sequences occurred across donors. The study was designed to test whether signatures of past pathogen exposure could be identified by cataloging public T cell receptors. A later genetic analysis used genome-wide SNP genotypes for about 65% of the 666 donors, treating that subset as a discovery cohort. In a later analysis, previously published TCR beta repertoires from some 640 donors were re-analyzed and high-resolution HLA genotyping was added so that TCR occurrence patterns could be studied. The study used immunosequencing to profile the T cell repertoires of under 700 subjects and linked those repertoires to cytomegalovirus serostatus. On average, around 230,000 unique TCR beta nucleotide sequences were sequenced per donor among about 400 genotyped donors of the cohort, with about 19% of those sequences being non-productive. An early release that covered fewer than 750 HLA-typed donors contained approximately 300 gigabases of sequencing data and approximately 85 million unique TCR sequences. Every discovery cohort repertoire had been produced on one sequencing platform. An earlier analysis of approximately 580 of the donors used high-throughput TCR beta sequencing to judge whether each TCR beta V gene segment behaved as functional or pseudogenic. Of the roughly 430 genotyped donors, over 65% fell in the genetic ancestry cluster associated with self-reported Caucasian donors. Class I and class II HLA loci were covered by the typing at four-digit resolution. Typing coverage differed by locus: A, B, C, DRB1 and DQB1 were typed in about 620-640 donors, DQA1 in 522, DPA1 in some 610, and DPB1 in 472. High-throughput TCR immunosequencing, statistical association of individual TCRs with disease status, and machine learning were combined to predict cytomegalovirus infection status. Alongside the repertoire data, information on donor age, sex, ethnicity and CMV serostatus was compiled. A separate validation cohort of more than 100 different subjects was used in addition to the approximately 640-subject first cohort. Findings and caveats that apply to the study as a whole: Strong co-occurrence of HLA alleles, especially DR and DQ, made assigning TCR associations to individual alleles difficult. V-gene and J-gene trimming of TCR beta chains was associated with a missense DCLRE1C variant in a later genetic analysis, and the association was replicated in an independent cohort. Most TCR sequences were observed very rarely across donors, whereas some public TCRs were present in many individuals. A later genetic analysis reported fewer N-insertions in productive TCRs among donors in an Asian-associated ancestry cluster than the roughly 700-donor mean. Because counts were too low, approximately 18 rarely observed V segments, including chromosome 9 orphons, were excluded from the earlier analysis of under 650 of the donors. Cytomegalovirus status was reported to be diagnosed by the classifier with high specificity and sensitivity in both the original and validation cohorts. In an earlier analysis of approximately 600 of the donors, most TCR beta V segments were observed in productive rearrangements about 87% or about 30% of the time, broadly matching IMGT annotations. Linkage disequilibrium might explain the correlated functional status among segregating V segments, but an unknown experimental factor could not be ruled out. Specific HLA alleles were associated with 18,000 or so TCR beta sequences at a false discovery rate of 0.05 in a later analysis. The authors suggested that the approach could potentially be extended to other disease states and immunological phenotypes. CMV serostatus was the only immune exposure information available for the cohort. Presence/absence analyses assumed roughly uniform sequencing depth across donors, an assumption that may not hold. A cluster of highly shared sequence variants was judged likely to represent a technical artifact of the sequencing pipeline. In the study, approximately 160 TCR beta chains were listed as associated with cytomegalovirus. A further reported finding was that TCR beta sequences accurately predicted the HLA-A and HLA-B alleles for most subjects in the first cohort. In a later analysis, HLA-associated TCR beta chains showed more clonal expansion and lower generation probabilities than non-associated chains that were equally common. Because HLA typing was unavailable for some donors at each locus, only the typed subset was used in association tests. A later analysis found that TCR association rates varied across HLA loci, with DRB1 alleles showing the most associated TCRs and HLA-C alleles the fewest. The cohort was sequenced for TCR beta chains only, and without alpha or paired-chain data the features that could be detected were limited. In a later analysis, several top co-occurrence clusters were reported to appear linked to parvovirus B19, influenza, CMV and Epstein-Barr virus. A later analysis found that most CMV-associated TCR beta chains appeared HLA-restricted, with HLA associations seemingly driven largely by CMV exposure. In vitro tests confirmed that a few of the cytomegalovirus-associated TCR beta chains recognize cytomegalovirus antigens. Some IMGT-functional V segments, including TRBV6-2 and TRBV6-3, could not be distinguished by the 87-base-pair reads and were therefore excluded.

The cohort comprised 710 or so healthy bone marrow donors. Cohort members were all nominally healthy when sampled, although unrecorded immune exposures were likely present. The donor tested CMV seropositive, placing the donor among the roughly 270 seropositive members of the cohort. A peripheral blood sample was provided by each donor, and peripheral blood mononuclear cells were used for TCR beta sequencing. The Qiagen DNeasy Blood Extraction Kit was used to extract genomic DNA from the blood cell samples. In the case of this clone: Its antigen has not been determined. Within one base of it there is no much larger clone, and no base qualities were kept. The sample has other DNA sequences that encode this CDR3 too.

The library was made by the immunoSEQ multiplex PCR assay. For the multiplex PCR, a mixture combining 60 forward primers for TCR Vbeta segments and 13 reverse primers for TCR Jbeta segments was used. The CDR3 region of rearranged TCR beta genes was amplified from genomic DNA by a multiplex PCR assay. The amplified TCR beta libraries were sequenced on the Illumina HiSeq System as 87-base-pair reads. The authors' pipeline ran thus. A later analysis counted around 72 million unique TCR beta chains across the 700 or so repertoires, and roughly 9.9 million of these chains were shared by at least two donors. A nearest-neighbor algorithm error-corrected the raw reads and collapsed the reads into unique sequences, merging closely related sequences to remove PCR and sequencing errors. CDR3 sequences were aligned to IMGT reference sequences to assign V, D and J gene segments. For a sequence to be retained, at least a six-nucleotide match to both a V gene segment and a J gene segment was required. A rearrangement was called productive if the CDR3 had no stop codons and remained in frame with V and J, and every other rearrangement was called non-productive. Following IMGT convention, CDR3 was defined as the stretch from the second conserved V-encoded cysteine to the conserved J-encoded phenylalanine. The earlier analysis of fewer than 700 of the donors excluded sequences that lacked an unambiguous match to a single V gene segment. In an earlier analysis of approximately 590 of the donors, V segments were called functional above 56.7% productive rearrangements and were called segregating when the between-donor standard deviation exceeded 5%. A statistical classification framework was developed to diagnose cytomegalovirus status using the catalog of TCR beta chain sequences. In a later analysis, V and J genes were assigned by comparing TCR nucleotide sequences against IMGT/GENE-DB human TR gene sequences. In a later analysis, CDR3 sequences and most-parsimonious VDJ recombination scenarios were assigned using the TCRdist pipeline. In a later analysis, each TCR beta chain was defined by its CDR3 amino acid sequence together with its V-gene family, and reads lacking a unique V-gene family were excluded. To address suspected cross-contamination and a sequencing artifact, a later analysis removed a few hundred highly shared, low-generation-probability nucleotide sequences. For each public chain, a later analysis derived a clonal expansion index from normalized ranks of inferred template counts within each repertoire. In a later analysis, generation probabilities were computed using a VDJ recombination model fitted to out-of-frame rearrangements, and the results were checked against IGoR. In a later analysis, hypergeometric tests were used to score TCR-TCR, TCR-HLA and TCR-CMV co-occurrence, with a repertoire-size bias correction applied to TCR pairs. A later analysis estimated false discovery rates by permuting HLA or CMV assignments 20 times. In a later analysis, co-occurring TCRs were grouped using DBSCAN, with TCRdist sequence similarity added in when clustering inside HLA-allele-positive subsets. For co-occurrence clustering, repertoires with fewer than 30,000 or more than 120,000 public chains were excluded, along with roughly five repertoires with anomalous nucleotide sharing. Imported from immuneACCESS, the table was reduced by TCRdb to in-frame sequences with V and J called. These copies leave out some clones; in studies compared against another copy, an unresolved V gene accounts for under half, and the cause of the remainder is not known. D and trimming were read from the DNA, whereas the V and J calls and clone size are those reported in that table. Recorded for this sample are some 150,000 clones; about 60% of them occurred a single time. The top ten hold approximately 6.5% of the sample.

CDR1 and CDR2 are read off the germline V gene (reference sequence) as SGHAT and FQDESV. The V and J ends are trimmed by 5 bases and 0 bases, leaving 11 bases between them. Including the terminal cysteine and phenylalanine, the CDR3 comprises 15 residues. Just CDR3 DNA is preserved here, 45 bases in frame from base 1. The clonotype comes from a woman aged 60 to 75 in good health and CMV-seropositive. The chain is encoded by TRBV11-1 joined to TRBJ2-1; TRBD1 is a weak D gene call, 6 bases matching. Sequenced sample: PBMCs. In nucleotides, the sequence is TGTGCCAGCAGCCCGACAGGAAGCTCCTACAATGAGCAGTTCTTC. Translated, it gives CASSPTGSSYNEQFF.